These 6 T cell receptor beta chains originate from one sample sequenced in a study of blood T cell repertoires in COVID-19. Repertoires were generated with immunoSEQ multiplex PCR, while TCRdb's copy carries only in-frame clones and drops some. In the table there are some 130,000 clones, around 80% of which are singletons. The source material was peripheral blood. These receptors came from a man between 60 and 75 years old who had recovered from COVID-19.

V gene TRBV3-1 (or the pseudogene TRBV3-2) combines with J gene TRBJ2-7; TRBD2 might be the D (6 bases). Germline V CDR1 and CDR2: LGHDT, YNNKEL (reference sequence). The ends were cut back, 4 bases at V and 0 bases at J, with 19 bases in the middle. The CDR3 length is 17 residues. The CDR3 protein is CASSRTQGGGDSYEQYF. The DNA for the CDR3 is TGTGCCAGCAGCCGCACTCAGGGCGGCGGGGACTCCTACGAGCAGTACTTC.

Points on this clone: The same CDR3 arises from other DNA sequences in this sample as well. The chain carries TRBV27 and TRBJ1-4; D perhaps matches TRBD1 (5 bases). Germline loops: CDR1 MNHEY, CDR2 SMNVEV (reference sequence). The CDR3 extends over 14 amino acids. V was cut by 3 bases and J by 8 bases, with 13 bases left in between. The CDR3 loop is CASSLSPPGEKLFF. The CDR3, as DNA: TGTGCCAGCAGTTTGAGCCCGCCAGGGGAAAAACTGTTTTTT.

This chain connects TRBV10-3 to TRBJ2-5; D gene ambiguous. CDR3 length: 13 amino acids. V was pared by 6 bases and J by 3 bases, with 11 bases between. The germline CDR1 and CDR2 sequences are ENHRY and SYGVKD. The CDR3 DNA sequence: TGTGCCATCAGGGCGGCGGTTGAAGAGACCCAGTACTTC. It yields the protein CAIRAAVEETQYF.

This clone was seen only a few times. Other DNA sequences in the same sample also yield this CDR3. V gene TRBV29-1 combines with J gene TRBJ1-2, with a possible D match to TRBD1 (6 bases). The CDR3 is 12 residues long. Between the trimmed V and J ends, which lost 7 bases and 3 bases, there was a span of 12 bases. Germline values: CDR1 SQVTM, CDR2 ANQGSEA. CDR3 amino acids: CSGGGGDYGYTF. In nucleotides, the CDR3 is TGCAGCGGAGGGGGGGGCGACTATGGCTACACCTTC.

The chain recombines TRBV30 with TRBJ1-5; 9 bases line up with TRBD1. Germline V gene lookup returns CDR1 GTSNPN and CDR2 SVGIG (reference sequence). Unmatched junction bases numbered 4, after V lost 2 bases and J lost 5 bases. This CDR3 is 14 amino acids long. CDR3 in DNA: TGTGCCTGGAGTTTGGGACAGGGTCATCAGCCCCAGCATTTT. Translation: CAWSLGQGHQPQHF.

The V and J genes are TRBV4-3 and TRBJ1-5; weak D call: TRBD1 (5 bases). Trimming removed 0 bases from V and 0 bases from J, with 15 bases in between. Germline CDR1 is LGHNA and CDR2 is YSLEER. The CDR3 totals 18 residues. CDR3 nucleotide sequence: TGCGCCAGCAGCCAAGATCCGAGCCCAGGGAATAGCAATCAGCCCCAGCATTTT. It codes for CASSQDPSPGNSNQPQHF.